This TCR beta chain is from a study of T-cell reconstitution after alpha-beta-depleted transplantation in children. The TCRbeta library incorporated unique molecular identifiers. TCRdb used MiXCR to reprocess the PCR reads, holding one entry per CDR3 protein. Seen here are around 300,000 distinct CDR3 sequences, 11% observed once, and the top ten hold around 24%. This clonotype was counted at least ten times. The V end lost 1 base, the J end lost 1 base, and 12 bases lay between the germline ends. This CDR3 comprises 16 residues. Germline CDR1 reads KGHSH; CDR2 reads LQKENI. This TCR was recovered from a male patient between 2 and 15 years old who had a stem cell transplant for chronic granulomatous disease, so the T cells may come from the graft donor. The sequenced sample was peripheral blood, obtained 180 days after TCRalphabeta/CD19-depleted stem cell transplant. V is TRBV18 and J is TRBJ2-3; D is undetermined. CDR3 amino acids: CASSPRHGPRTDTQYF. The CDR3, as DNA: TGTGCCAGCTCACCACGTCACGGACCCCGCACAGATACGCAGTATTTT. Supplemented by reference TRBV18 and TRBJ2-3, the full variable domain reads NAGVMQNPRHLVRRRGQEARLRCSPMKGHSHVYWYRQLPEEGLKFMVYLQKENIIDESGMPKERFSAEFPKEGPSILRIQQVVRGDSAAYFCASSPRHGPRTDTQYFGPGTRLTVL.